This paragraph covers one T cell receptor beta chain sequence. Its antigen remains unknown. Subsets obtained from CD4+ cells comprised CD45RA+ naive and CD45RA-negative memory cells. This record belongs to a study of shared clonotypes between healthy human individuals. The method was immunoSEQ multiplex PCR; TCRdb's version includes in-frame clones alone and lacks a portion of them. This table holds over a million clones, approximately 98.5% found once. Looked up from germline, CDR1 is SGHRS and CDR2 is YFSETQ. The CDR3 extends over 16 amino acids. Trimming took 4 bases from V and 3 from J; bases not matched to a gene: 7. Study-wide results and limits: With a handful of donors compared, 4.5% to 6.5% of naive CD4 clonotypes were shared.

This sequence joins TRBV5-1 and TRBJ2-7, with 13 bases fitting TRBD2. The clonotype comes from a man younger than 45 in good health. Material: naive CD4+ T cells sorted from blood. The sample's subset: CD45RA+ positively selected. CDR3 amino acids: CASSRRTSGSLYEQYF. Written as DNA, the CDR3 is TGCGCCAGCAGCCGTCGGACTAGCGGGAGTCTCTACGAGCAGTACTTC.